The following is a T cell receptor beta chain sequence with its context. Ten or more counts support this clonotype. Its antigen is still unknown. Within one base of it there is no much larger clone, and no base qualities were kept. Via the germline V gene, CDR1 is MDHEN and CDR2 SYDVKM. Cut back by 8 bases and 0 bases, the V and J ends lie 5 bases apart. From cysteine to phenylalanine, the CDR3 is 12 amino acids long. Only the CDR3 region is kept as DNA, spanning 36 bases read in frame from base 1. The library was generated by 5' RACE. The instrument was a NextSeq 500. The TCR library protocol attached a unique molecular identifier to each TCR cDNA molecule to allow correction of PCR and sequencing errors. On the study's bioinformatics: TCR identification, UMI-based error correction and CDR3 extraction were all carried out with Decombinator tools. Expanded TCRs were defined as those above a frequency of 2 per 1,000, corresponding to the top 1% of the tumor frequency distribution. Renyi diversity was calculated using the R vegan package after each repertoire was subsampled 100 times to 5,000 TCRs. CDR3 similarity networks were built from amino acid triplet string-kernel similarity, connecting CDR3s with pairwise similarity above 0.82. The public reads were run again by TCRdb, first through fastp at Q25 and then through MiXCR, and only productive beta chains were kept. Rows matching on CDR3 protein sequence are summarized as one entry with the most common DNA and genes. The V and J calls, along with clone size, are taken from TCRdb and not from the paper's own processing. For this sample there are approximately 52,000 distinct CDR3 sequences; roughly 7% appear just once. The ten largest clones capture roughly 2.7% of the sample.

The data were taken from a study of spatial heterogeneity in lung cancer (dated by TCRdb to between 2019 and 2020). Study-level background: Beta-chain transcripts were consistently detected in greater numbers than alpha-chain transcripts, which likely reflected higher beta-chain transcript abundance. In the raw uncorrected reads, each unique combination of TCR and UMI appeared more than ten times on average. In non-small cell lung cancer, the study quantitatively compared TCR alpha and beta repertoires across several tumor regions, matched nontumor lung, and blood. TCR repertoire features were related to nonsynonymous mutation counts determined by whole-exome sequencing of tumor tissue. At surgery, some 200 tumor regions, roughly 62 matched nontumor lung samples and 56 PBMC samples were TCR-sequenced for both alpha and beta chains. Here is what the overall study found, with its caveats: Ubiquitous expanded tumor TCRs were detected in blood more often at tumor resection than at routine follow-up. Confirming at a functional level the hypothesis that regional TCRs recognize regional mutations was considered to require additional single-cell paired TCR alpha and beta sequencing.

The time point label for this specimen denotes: sample taken at primary tumor resection. Whole RNA extracted from tumor and nontumor lung tissue, or from cryopreserved PBMC samples, was used for TCR sequencing without cell sorting. The donors were fewer than 90 patients from the lung TRACERx cohort who had early-stage, untreated non-small cell lung cancer. Only patients with enough RNA available from two or more tumor regions were chosen for TCR sequencing. The sample in question was PBMCs, obtained at surgery. Here the chain combines TRBV28 and TRBJ2-1; the D gene is not confidently resolved. This receptor was taken from a female donor with early-stage non-small cell lung cancer. The bases are TGTGCCAGCTCGGACTCCTACAATGAGCAGTTCTTC. Its translation reads: CASSDSYNEQFF.